This T cell receptor beta chain stems from a study of graft-versus-host responses after intestinal transplantation. Study summary: Grafts that recipients had were multivisceral, liver-intestinal, or isolated intestinal transplants. Anti-thymocyte globulin served as induction for all recipients, who then took tacrolimus and steroids for around 3 years.

Findings and limits, study-wide: Recipient marrow harbored GvH clones, some of which surfaced first in ileum or blood.

Looked up from germline, CDR1 is SGHAT and CDR2 is FQDESV (reference sequence). The CDR3 loop spans 14 amino acids. V was clipped by 1 base and J by 10 bases, with 11 bases between them. Points on this clone: The antigen remains unidentified.

Method: immunoSEQ multiplex PCR; TCRdb's copy keeps in-frame clones and lacks some. The sample holds approximately 90,000 clones, around 90% seen once. This TCR derives from a human donor who was the organ donor for an intestinal transplant. The sequencing here drew on unstimulated CD4+ T cells sorted from spleen or lymph node cells, taken before transplant. The V gene is TRBV11-1, the J gene TRBJ1-6, with TRBD1 as a possible D gene (5 bases). The CDR3 reads CASSLEGWWSPLHF. As DNA, the CDR3 is TGTGCCAGCAGCTTAGAGGGGTGGTGGTCACCCCTCCACTTT.